These T cell receptor beta chains were read from a single sample in a study of cytomegalovirus exposure and HLA in healthy donors. Repertoires were generated with immunoSEQ multiplex PCR, while TCRdb's copy carries only in-frame clones and drops some. Among more than 95,000 clones, just under 80% were seen once, and the ten largest hold 1.3%. Sequencing input: PBMCs. Receptors originate from a man aged 30 to 45 in good health and CMV-seronegative. The conserved cysteine and the conserved F or W are not part of the CDR3 here. A D gene is named only where the DNA matches it firmly. Rows give clone size only sometimes, using once, few, many, or a class for an expanded clone.

d_call,v_call,cdr3_length,clone_size,cdr3_aa
TRBD2,TRBV25-1,16,.,ASRSTSGRSRGTDTQY
.,TRBV10-1,9,.,ASSDHSGYT
.,TRBV19,11,few,ASSKAGTYEQY
.,TRBV18,12,few,ASSPVQSGQPQH
.,TRBV28,11,few,ASSLSTRVEQY
.,TRBV20-1,9,once,SATDQETQY
.,TRBV28,12,few,ASSLPQAFNEQF
TRBD1,TRBV6-6,11,few,ASKDRVGQPQH
.,TRBV14,15,.,ASSLLTGTNSGNTIY
.,TRBV4-3,14,.,ASSQEWAPGNQPQH
.,TRBV4-3,13,.,ASSQDQGRTYEQY
.,TRBV25-1,10,.,ASSGSNEKLF
TRBD1,TRBV5-1,14,.,ASSSRDRNMNTEAF
.,TRBV29-1,9,.,SVVLTYEQY
TRBD1,TRBV29-1,12,few,SVAGDRTNEKLF
.,TRBV6-6,12,.,ASRPFQGSYEQY
.,TRBV10-2,15,.,ASSESGVRASTDTQY
TRBD1,TRBV30,13,.,AWSMLTGSNEKLF
TRBD2,TRBV5-4,14,.,ASSSGLAGGWDIQY
TRBD1,TRBV29-1,15,.,SVPGTGSLKGTDTQY
TRBD2,TRBV28,12,.,ASRQLAGGGEQY
.,TRBV9,13,.,ASSGTTTRGEKLF
TRBD1,TRBV6-5,12,.,ASRAGTGPYEQY
.,TRBV7-9,15,.,ASSPSLTTGPNTEAF
TRBD2,TRBV10-3,14,once,AISETSGSRTGELF
.,TRBV7-2,15,few,ASSPKRASANTGELF